A single sample is the source of the 15 T cell receptor beta chains below, sequenced in a study of blood T cell repertoires in COVID-19. TCRdb's copy holds only in-frame clones and misses some; the assay was immunoSEQ multiplex PCR. Of about 250,000 clones listed, just over 85% are singletons. Sequencing was performed on PBMCs or T cells enriched from blood (not recorded which). The receptors derive from a man between 35 and 55 years old who had recovered from COVID-19.

The chain links TRBV27 to TRBJ2-5; the D is unclear. Per germline, CDR1 MNHEY and CDR2 SMNVEV (reference sequence). Between the trimmed V and J ends, which lost 2 bases and 2 bases, there was a span of 6 bases. The CDR3 has 13 residues. CDR3 in amino acids: CASSLVPQETQYF. CDR3 sequence (DNA): TGTGCCAGCAGTTTAGTCCCACAAGAGACCCAGTACTTC.

The V gene is TRBV15, the J gene TRBJ2-7; TRBD1 is a possible D gene (6 bases). Germline V lookup: CDR1 LNHNV, CDR2 YYDKDF (reference sequence). The CDR3 has 13 amino acids. V lost 3 bases, J lost 6 bases, and 12 bases lay in between. The CDR3 sequence: CATSRTGSSEQYF. CDR3 DNA: TGTGCCACCAGCAGGACAGGCTCGAGCGAGCAGTACTTC.

This clone was detected only once. The V gene is TRBV20-1, the J gene TRBJ1-2, with D possibly TRBD1 on 5 matching bases. V lost 6 bases and J 5 bases, leaving 10 bases between the germline ends. CDR1 DFQATT and CDR2 SNEGSKA come from the germline V gene (reference sequence). This CDR3 comprises 11 residues. CDR3 protein: CSALQEYGYTF. The CDR3 nucleotides are TGCAGTGCGCTACAGGAGTATGGCTACACCTTC.

The chain's CDR3 is CASSLPGTPYSNQPQHF. The CDR3, as DNA: TGTGCCAGCAGCCTTCCCGGGACACCTTATAGCAATCAGCCCCAGCATTTT. This rearrangement joins TRBV2 to TRBJ1-5; D might be TRBD1 (6 bases). The CDR3 consists of 17 residues. The ends were cut back, 6 bases at V and 0 bases at J, with 18 bases in the middle. CDR1 and CDR2 from the germline V gene are SNHLY and FYNNEI.

The genes are TRBV7-9 and TRBJ1-2, with TRBD1 matching 12 bases. Germline CDR1 reads SEHNR; CDR2 reads FQNEAQ (reference sequence). The CDR3 extends over 15 amino acids. V shed 1 base, J shed 8 bases, and the junction held 5 bases outside the gene matches. CDR3 in amino acids: CASSLGDRGLRGYTF. The CDR3 nucleotides read TGTGCCAGCAGCTTAGGGGACAGGGGGCTGAGAGGCTACACCTTC.

This sequence joins TRBV11-2 and TRBJ2-1; 8 bases are shared with TRBD2. Germline assignment: CDR1 SGHAT and CDR2 FQNNGV. J lost 8 bases, V lost 1 base, and 7 bases had no gene match. The CDR3 has 15 amino acids. The CDR3 loop reads CASSLVVGGVYEQFF. CDR3 nucleotide sequence: TGTGCCAGCAGCTTAGTGGTCGGGGGGGTGTATGAGCAGTTCTTC.

The chain couples TRBV7-9 to TRBJ2-7; 8 bases fit TRBD2. CDR1 and CDR2 from the germline V gene are SEHNR and FQNEAQ (reference sequence). This CDR3 has 16 amino acids. V shed 5 bases and J 0 bases; nucleotides not matched to a gene: 9. CDR3: CASSPPYSGDSYEQYF. The CDR3 region has the DNA TGTGCCAGCAGCCCCCCCTATAGCGGGGACTCCTACGAGCAGTACTTC.

Remarks on this clone: In the same sample, other DNA sequences code for this CDR3. This chain links TRBV27 with TRBJ2-7; no clear D. The CDR3 has 14 residues. Germline CDR1 and CDR2: MNHEY and SMNVEV (reference sequence). The V end was cut by 5 bases, the J end by 0 bases, with 11 bases between. The CDR3 DNA reads as TGTGCCAGCAGTCGCGCCCGAGGCTCCTACGAGCAGTACTTC. Its protein product is CASSRARGSYEQYF.

This clone was seen only once. The chain employs TRBV19 and TRBJ1-2; the D is unclear. Germline assignment: CDR1 LNHDA and CDR2 SQIVND (reference sequence). Trimming took 7 bases from V and 7 from J, leaving 16 bases between them. This CDR3 comprises 13 residues. The CDR3 sequence is CASTPGYLGGYTF. In DNA form, the CDR3 reads TGTGCCAGTACCCCGGGGTACTTGGGTGGCTACACCTTC.

J is TRBJ1-3 and V is TRBV28; maybe TRBD1 (6 bases). The CDR3 is 13 amino acids. CDR1 MDHEN and CDR2 SYDVKM come from the germline V gene. The V gene lost 3 bases and the J gene lost 4 bases, with 7 bases spanning the gap. DNA of the CDR3: TGTGCCAGCAGTTTTGGGGGCGGAAACACCATATATTTT. Its translation is CASSFGGGNTIYF. The variable domain in full, with the rest retrieved from reference TRBV28 and TRBJ1-3, is DVKVTQSSRYLVKRTGEKVFLECVQDMDHENMFWYRQDPGLGLRLIYFSYDVKMKEKGDIPEGYSVSREKKERFSLILESASTNQTSMYLCASSFGGGNTIYFGEGSWLTVV.

The chain links TRBV30 to TRBJ1-6; D is unresolved. Trimming pared 3 bases from V and 9 bases from J, leaving 12 bases between. Germline V gives CDR1 GTSNPN, CDR2 SVGIG (reference sequence). The CDR3 has 13 residues. CDR3 loop: CAWRMEGSSPLHF. Written as DNA, the CDR3 is TGTGCCTGGAGAATGGAGGGTTCTTCACCCCTCCACTTT.

The chain carries TRBV19 and TRBJ1-5; 11 positions match TRBD1. Germline CDR1 LNHDA, CDR2 SQIVND (reference sequence). CDR3 size: 15 residues. After removal of 6 bases from V and 5 bases from J, the junction contained 6 bases not matched to a gene. The CDR3 is CASRGRDRGDQPQHF. The DNA for the CDR3 is TGTGCCAGTAGGGGCCGGGACAGGGGGGATCAGCCCCAGCATTTT.

The rearrangement links TRBV4-2 to TRBJ2-7, with TRBD2 matching over 14 bases. The CDR3 totals 17 residues. Germline V gene data show CDR1 as LGHNA and CDR2 as YNFKEQ. V shed 4 bases and J 6 bases; nucleotides not matched to a gene: 11. The CDR3 loop reads CASSPRLAGGPFSEQYF. The CDR3 DNA is TGTGCCAGCAGCCCAAGACTAGCGGGAGGGCCCTTTTCCGAGCAGTACTTC.

DNA of the CDR3: TGTGCCAGCAGTCGGGTGGTTAACTACGAGCAGTACTTC. It specifies CASSRVVNYEQYF. The chain is built from TRBV5-6 and TRBJ2-7; D gene unclear. With 5 bases removed from V and 3 bases from J, the gap between germline ends came to 12 bases. Germline values: CDR1 SGHDT, CDR2 YYEEEE. CDR3 length: 13 amino acids.

V is TRBV3-1 (or the pseudogene TRBV3-2) and J is TRBJ1-5, with 8 positions matching TRBD1. The J segment lost 5 bases and the V segment lost 0 bases, leaving 9 bases of the junction unmatched. CDR1 and CDR2 (germline): LGHDT, YNNKEL (reference sequence). The CDR3 consists of 17 residues. The CDR3 region is CASSQENRTGGDQPQHF. The CDR3 DNA reads as TGTGCCAGCAGCCAAGAGAACCGAACAGGGGGAGATCAGCCCCAGCATTTT.